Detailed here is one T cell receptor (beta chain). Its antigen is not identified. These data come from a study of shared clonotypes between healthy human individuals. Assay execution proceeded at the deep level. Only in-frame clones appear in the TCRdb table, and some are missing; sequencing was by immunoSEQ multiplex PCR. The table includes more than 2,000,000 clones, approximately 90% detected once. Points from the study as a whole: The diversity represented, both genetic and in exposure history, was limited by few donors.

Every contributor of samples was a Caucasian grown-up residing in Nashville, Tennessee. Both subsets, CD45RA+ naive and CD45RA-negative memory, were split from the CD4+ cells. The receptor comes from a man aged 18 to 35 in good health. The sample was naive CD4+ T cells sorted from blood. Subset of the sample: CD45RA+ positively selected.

CDR3 in amino acids: CASTGTGMTEAFF. CDR3 bases: TGTGCCAGCACTGGGACAGGGATGACTGAAGCTTTCTTT. The chain couples TRBV6-5 to TRBJ1-1; TRBD1 matches at 9 bases. Trimming removed 7 bases from V and 5 bases from J; junction bases left unmatched: 5. The CDR3 is 13 amino acids. Germline CDR1 MNHEY, CDR2 SVGAGI.